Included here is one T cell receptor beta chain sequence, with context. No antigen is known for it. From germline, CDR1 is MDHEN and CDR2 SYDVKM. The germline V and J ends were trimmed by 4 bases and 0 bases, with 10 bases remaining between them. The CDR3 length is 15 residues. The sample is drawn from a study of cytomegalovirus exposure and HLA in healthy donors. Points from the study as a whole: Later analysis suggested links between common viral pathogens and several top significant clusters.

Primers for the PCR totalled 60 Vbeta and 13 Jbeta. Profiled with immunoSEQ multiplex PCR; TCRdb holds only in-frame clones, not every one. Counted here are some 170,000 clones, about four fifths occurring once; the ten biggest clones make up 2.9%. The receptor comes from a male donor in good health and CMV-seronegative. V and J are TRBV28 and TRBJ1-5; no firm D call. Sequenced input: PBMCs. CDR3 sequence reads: CASSSRDYSNQPQHF. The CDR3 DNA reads TGTGCCAGCAGTTCCCGGGATTATAGCAATCAGCCCCAGCATTTT.